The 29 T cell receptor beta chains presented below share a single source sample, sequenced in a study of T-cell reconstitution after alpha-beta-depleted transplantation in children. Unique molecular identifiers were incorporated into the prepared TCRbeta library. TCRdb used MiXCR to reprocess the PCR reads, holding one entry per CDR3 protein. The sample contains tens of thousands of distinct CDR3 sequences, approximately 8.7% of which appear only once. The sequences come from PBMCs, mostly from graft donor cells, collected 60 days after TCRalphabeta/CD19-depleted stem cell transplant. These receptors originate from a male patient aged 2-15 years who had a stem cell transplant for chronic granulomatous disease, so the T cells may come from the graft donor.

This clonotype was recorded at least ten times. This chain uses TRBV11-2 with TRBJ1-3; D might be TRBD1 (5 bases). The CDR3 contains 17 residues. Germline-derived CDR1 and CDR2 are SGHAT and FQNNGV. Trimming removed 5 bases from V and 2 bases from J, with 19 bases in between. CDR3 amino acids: CASSRYQQTVAGNTIYF. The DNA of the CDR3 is TGTGCCAGCAGCCGATATCAACAGACAGTCGCTGGAAACACCATATATTTT.

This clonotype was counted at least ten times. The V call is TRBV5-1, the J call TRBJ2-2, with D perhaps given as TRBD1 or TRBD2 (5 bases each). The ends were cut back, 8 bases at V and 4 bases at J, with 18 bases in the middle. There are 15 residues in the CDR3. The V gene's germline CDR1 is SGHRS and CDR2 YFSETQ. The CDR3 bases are TGCGCCAGTAAGGGGTGGACTGATATCACCGGGGAGCTGTTTTTT. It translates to CASKGWTDITGELFF.

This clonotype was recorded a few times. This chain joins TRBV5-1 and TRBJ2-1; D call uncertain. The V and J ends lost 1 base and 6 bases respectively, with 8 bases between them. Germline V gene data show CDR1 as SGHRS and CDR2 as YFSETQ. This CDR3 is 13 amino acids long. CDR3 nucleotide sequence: TGCGCCAGCAGCTTGAGGGCGGCCAATGAGCAGTTCTTC. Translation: CASSLRAANEQFF. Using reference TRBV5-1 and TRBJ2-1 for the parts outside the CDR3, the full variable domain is KAGVTQTPRYLIKTRGQQVTLSCSPISGHRSVSWYQQTPGQGLQFLFEYFSETQRNKGNFPGRFSGRQFSNSRSEMNVSTLELGDSALYLCASSLRAANEQFFGPGTRLTVL.

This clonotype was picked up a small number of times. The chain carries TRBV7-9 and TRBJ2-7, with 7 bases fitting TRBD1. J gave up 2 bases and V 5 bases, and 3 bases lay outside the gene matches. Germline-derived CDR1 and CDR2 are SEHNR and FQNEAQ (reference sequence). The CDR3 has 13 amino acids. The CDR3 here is CASSRQGAYEQYF. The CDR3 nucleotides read TGTGCCAGCAGCCGACAGGGCGCCTACGAGCAGTACTTC. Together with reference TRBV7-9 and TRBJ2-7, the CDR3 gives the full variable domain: DTGVSQNPRHKITKRGQNVTFRCDPISEHNRLYWYRQTLGQGPEFLTYFQNEAQLEKSRLLSDRFSAERPKGSFSTLEIQRTEQGDSAMYLCASSRQGAYEQYFGPGTRLTVT.

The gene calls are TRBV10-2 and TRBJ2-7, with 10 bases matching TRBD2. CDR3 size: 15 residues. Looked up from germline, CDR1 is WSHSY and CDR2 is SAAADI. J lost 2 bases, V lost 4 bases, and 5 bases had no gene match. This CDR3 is CASSGLAGRTYEQYF. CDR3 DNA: TGCGCCAGCAGTGGACTAGCGGGCCGCACCTACGAGCAGTACTTC.

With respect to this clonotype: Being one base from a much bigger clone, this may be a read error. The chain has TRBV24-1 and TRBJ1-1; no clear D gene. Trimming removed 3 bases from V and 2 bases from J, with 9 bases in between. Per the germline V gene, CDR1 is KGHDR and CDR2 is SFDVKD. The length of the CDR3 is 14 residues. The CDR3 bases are TGTGCCACCAGTGATGGCATGCCCAACACTGAAGCTTTCTTT. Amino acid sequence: CATSDGMPNTEAFF.

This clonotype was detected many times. CDR3 region: CASLLTGLGTPSSYNEQFF. CDR3 nucleotides: TGTGCCAGCCTACTGACGGGACTCGGGACCCCGAGCTCCTACAATGAGCAGTTCTTC. The rearrangement uses TRBV6-2 or TRBV6-3 and TRBJ2-1; D possibly corresponds to TRBD2 (6 bases). The CDR3 spans 19 residues. V was trimmed by 8 bases and J by 0 bases, leaving 26 bases between them. The germline gives CDR1 MNHEY, CDR2 SVGEGT.

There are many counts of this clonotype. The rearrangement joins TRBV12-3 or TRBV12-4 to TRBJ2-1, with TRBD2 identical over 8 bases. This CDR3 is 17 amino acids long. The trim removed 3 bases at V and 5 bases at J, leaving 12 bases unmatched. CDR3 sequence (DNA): TGTGCCAGCAGTTTTACCCCGGGACTAGGGGGGCACAATGAGCAGTTCTTC. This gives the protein CASSFTPGLGGHNEQFF.

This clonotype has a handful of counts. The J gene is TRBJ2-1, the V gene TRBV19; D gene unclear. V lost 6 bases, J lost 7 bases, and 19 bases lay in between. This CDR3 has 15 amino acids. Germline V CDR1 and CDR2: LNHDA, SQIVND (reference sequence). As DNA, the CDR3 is TGTGCCAGTAGCCCTATAGGAGCCCCTTTAAATGAGCAGTTCTTC. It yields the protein CASSPIGAPLNEQFF.

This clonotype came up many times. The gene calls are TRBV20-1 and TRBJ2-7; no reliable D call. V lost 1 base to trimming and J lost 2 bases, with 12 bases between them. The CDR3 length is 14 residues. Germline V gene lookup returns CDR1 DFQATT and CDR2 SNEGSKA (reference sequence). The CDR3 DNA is TGCAGTGCTAGAGGCGAGTTAGGCCCCTACGAGCAGTACTTC. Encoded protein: CSARGELGPYEQYF.

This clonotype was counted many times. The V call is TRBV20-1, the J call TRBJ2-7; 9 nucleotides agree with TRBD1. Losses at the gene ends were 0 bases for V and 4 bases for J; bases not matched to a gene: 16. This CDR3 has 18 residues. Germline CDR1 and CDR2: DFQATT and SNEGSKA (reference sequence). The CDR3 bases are TGCAGTGCTAGAGAAAAACGCGGTGTGGGACAGGGTAAATACGAGCAGTACTTC. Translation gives CSAREKRGVGQGKYEQYF.

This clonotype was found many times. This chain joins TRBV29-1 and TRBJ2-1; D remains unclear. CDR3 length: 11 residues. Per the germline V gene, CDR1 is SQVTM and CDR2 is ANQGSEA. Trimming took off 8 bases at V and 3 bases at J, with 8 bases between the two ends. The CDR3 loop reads CSQRVYNEQFF. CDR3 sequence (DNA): TGCAGCCAGCGAGTCTACAATGAGCAGTTCTTC.

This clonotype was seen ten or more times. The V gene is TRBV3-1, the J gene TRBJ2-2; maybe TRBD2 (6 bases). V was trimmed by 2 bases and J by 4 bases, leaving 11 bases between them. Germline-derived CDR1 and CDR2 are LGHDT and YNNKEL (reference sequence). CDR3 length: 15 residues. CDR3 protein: CASSQTGSSTGELFF. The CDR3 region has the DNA TGTGCCAGCAGCCAAACCGGGAGCAGCACCGGGGAGCTGTTTTTT. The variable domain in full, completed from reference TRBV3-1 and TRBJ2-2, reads DTAVSQTPKYLVTQMGNDKSIKCEQNLGHDTMYWYKQDSKKFLKIMFSYNNKELIINETVPNRFSPKSPDKAHLNLHINSLELGDSAVYFCASSQTGSSTGELFFGEGSRLTVL.

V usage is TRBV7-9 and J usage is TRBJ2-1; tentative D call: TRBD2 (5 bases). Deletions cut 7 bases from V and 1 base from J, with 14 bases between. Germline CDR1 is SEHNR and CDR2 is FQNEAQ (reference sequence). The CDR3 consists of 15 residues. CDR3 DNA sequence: TGTGCCAGCATCCCAACTAGACAATCCTACAATGAGCAGTTCTTC. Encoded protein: CASIPTRQSYNEQFF.

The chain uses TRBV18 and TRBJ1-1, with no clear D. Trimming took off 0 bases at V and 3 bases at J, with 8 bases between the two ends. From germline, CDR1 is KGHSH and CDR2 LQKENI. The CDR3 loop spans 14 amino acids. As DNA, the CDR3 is TGTGCCAGCTCACCACCCCAGGAGGACACTGAAGCTTTCTTT. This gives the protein CASSPPQEDTEAFF.

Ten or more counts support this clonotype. CDR3 nucleotides: TGCAGTGCTAGAGGACTAGCCGACTACGAGCAGTACTTC. It codes for CSARGLADYEQYF. This rearrangement joins TRBV20-1 to TRBJ2-7, with 7 nucleotides matching TRBD2. The ends lost 1 base at V and 3 bases at J; junction bases unmatched: 3. The CDR3 is 13 amino acids. The germline gives CDR1 DFQATT, CDR2 SNEGSKA (reference sequence).

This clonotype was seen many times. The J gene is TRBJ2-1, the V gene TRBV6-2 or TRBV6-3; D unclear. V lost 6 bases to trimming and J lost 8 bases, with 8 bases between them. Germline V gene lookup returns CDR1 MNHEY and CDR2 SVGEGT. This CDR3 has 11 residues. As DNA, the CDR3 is TGTGCCAGCAGAGAGGTGTATGAGCAGTTCTTC. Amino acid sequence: CASREVYEQFF.

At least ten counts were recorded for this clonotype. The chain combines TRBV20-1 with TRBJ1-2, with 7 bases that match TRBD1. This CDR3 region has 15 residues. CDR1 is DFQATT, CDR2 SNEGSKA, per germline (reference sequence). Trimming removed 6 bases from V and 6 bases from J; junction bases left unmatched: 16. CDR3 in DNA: TGCAGTGCCTCCGCCGGGTCACAGGGGCACAATGGCTACACCTTC. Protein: CSASAGSQGHNGYTF.

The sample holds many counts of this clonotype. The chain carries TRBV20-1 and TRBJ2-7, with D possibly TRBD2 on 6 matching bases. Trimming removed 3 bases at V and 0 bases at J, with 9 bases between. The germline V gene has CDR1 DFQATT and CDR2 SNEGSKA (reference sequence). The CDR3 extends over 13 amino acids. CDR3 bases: TGCAGTGCTAGCGGGAGCGCCTCCTACGAGCAGTACTTC. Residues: CSASGSASYEQYF.

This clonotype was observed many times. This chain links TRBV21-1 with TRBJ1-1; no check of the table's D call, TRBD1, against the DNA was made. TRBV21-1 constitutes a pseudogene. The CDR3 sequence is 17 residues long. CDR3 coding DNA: TGTGCCAGCGACAAGGGATGGACAGGGTCGGATAACACTGAAGCTTTCTTT. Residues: CASDKGWTGSDNTEAFF.

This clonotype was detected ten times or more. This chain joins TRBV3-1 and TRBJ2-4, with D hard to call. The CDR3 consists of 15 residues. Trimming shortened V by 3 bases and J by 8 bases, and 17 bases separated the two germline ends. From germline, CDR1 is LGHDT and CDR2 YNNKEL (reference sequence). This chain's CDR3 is CASSHRASPMDIQYF. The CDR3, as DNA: TGTGCCAGCAGCCACCGGGCCTCCCCGATGGACATTCAGTACTTC. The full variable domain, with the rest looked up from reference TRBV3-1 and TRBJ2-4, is DTAVSQTPKYLVTQMGNDKSIKCEQNLGHDTMYWYKQDSKKFLKIMFSYNNKELIINETVPNRFSPKSPDKAHLNLHINSLELGDSAVYFCASSHRASPMDIQYFGAGTRLSVL.

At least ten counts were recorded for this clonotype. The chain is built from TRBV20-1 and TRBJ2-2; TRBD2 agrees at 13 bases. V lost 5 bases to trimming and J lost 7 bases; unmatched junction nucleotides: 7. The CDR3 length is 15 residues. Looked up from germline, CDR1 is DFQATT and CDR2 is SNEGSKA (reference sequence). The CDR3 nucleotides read TGCAGTGCTCGCCCGACTAGCGGGAGGATCGGGGAGCTGTTTTTT. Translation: CSARPTSGRIGELFF.

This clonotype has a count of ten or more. This CDR3 is CASSIIRGDTQYF. Written as DNA, the CDR3 is TGTGCCAGCAGCATAATCAGGGGTGATACGCAGTATTTT. V and J are TRBV6-1 and TRBJ2-3; tentative D call: TRBD1 (6 bases). Germline V gives CDR1 MNHNS, CDR2 SASEGT. Between the trimmed V and J ends, which lost 6 bases and 6 bases, there was a span of 13 bases. This CDR3 has 13 amino acids.

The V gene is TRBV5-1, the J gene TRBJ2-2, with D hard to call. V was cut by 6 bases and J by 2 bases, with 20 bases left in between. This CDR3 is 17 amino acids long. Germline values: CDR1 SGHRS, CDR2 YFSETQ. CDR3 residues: CASTHNARLPNTGELFF. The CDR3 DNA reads TGCGCCAGCACCCATAACGCGCGTCTGCCAAACACCGGGGAGCTGTTTTTT.

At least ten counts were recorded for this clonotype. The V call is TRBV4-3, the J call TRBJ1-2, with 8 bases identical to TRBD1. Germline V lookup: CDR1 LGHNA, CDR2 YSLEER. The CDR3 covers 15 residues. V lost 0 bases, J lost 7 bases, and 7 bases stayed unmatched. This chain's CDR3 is CASSQELQGAFGYTF. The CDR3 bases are TGCGCCAGCAGCCAAGAGTTGCAGGGGGCCTTTGGCTACACCTTC.

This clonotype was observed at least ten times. As DNA, the CDR3 is TGCAGTGCTAGATCGAACAGGGGCTCCTACAATGAGCAGTTCTTC. The encoded protein is CSARSNRGSYNEQFF. The chain links TRBV20-1 to TRBJ2-1; TRBD1 matches at 7 bases. The CDR3 has 15 residues. The V and J ends lost 2 bases and 0 bases, in that order; junction bases with no gene match: 4. Looked up from germline, CDR1 is DFQATT and CDR2 is SNEGSKA (reference sequence).

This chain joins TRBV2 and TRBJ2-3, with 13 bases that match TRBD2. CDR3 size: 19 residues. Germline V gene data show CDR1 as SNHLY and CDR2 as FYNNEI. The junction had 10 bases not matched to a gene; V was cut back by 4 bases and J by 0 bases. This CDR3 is CASSGLAGGGQSSTDTQYF. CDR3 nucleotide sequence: TGTGCCAGCAGTGGACTAGCGGGAGGAGGTCAATCTAGCACAGATACGCAGTATTTT.

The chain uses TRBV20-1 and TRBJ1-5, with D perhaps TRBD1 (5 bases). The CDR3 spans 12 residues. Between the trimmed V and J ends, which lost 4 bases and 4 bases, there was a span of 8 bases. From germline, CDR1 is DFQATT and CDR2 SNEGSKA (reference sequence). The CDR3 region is CSAKRGNQPQHF. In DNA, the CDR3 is TGCAGTGCTAAGAGGGGTAATCAGCCCCAGCATTTT.

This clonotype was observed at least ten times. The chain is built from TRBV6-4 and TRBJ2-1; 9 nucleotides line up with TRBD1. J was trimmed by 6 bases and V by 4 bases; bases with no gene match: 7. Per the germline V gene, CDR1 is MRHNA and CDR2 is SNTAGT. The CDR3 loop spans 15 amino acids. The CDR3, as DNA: TGTGCCAGCAGTGCTGGGACAGGGCCTTTCAATGAGCAGTTCTTC. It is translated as CASSAGTGPFNEQFF.